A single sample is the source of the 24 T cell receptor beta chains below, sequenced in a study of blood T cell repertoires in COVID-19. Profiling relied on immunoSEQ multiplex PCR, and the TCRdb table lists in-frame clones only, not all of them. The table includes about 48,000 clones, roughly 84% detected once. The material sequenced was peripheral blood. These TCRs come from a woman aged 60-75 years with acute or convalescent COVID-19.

The CDR3 DNA sequence: TGCGCCAGCCGGACAGGCTCACATGAAAAACTGTTTTTT. Its protein is CASRTGSHEKLFF. This rearrangement joins TRBV10-1 to TRBJ1-4; 7 bases align to TRBD1. Trimming at V came to 8 bases and at J to 6 bases, leaving 6 bases not matched to a gene. The CDR3 has 13 residues. Germline V gene sequence: CDR1 WNHNN, CDR2 SYGVQD (reference sequence).

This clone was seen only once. The CDR3 coding sequence is TGTGCCAGCAGCTTGCGACAGGTGGTGCAGCCCCAGCATTTT. Translation gives CASSLRQVVQPQHF. This sequence joins TRBV5-8 and TRBJ1-5; possibly TRBD1 for D (6 bases). V shed 1 base and J shed 7 bases, with 12 bases lying between them. Germline loops: CDR1 SGHTS, CDR2 YDEGEE. CDR3 length: 14 amino acids.

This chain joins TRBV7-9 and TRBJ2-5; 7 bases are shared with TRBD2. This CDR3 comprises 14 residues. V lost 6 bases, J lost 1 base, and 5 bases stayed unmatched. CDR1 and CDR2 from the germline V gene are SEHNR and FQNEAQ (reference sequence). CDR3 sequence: CASSPGTTQETQYF. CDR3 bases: TGTGCCAGCAGTCCAGGGACTACCCAAGAGACCCAGTACTTC.

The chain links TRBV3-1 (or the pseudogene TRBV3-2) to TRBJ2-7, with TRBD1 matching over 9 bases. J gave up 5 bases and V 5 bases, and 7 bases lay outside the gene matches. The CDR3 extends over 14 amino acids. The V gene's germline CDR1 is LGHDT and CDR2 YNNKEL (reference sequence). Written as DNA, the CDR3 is TGTGCCAGCAGCACGAACAGGGGGCTCAACGAGCAGTACTTC. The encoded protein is CASSTNRGLNEQYF.

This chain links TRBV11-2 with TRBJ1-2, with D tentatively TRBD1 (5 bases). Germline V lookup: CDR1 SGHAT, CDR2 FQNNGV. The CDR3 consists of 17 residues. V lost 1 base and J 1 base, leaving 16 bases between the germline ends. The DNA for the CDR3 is TGTGCCAGCAGCTTAGGCAGGGAGGTCATGTTTAACTATGGCTACACCTTC. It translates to CASSLGREVMFNYGYTF.

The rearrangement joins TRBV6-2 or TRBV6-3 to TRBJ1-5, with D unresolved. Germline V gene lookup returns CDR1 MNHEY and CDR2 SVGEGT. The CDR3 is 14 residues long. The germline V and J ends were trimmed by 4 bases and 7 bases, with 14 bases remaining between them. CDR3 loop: CASSSEVGQQPQHF. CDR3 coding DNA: TGTGCCAGCAGTTCGGAGGTCGGTCAGCAGCCCCAGCATTTT.

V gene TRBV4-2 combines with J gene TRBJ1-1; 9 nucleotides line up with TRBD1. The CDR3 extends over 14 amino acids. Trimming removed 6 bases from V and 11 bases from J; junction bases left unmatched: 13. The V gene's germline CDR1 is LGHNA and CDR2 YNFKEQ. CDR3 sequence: CASSLTGGPTRAFF. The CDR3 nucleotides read TGTGCCAGCAGTCTCACAGGGGGCCCCACCAGGGCTTTCTTT.

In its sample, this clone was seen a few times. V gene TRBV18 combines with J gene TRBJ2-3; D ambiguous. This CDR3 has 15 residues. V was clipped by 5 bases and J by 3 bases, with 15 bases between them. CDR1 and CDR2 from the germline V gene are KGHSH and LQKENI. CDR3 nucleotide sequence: TGTGCCAGCTCAGCCAGATTGGCGGATACAGATACGCAGTATTTT. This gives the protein CASSARLADTDTQYF.

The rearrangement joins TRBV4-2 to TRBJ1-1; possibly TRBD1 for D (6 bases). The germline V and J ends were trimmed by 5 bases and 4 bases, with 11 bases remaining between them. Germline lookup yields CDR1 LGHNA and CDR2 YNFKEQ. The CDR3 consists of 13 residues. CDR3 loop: CASSFQGSTEAFF. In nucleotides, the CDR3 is TGTGCCAGCAGCTTTCAGGGGAGCACTGAAGCTTTCTTT.

In DNA, the CDR3 is TGTGCCAGTAGTTCTATCCGGACAGCGAGCACAGATACGCAGTATTTT. Protein product: CASSSIRTASTDTQYF. V is TRBV19 and J is TRBJ2-3, with a possible D match to TRBD1 (6 bases). CDR1 LNHDA and CDR2 SQIVND come from the germline V gene (reference sequence). This CDR3 spans 16 amino acids. V lost 5 bases, J lost 0 bases, and 15 bases lay in between.

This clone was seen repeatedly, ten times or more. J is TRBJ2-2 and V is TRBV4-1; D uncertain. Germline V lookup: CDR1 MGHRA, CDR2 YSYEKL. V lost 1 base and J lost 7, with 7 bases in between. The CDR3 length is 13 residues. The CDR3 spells CASSQGNGGELFF. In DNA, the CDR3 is TGCGCCAGCAGCCAAGGAAACGGCGGGGAGCTGTTTTTT.

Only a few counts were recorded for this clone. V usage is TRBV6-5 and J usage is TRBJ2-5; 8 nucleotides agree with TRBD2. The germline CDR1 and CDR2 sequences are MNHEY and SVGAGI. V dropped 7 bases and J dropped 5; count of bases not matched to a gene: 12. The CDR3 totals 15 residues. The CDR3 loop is CASTHWRGAEETQYF. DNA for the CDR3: TGTGCCAGCACCCACTGGCGGGGGGCGGAGGAGACCCAGTACTTC.

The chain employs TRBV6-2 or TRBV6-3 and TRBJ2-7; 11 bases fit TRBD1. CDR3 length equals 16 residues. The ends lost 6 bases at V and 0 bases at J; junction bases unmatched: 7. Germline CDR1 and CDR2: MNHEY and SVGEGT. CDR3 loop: CASRPTGTGGSYEQYF. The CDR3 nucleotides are TGTGCCAGCAGACCTACCGGGACAGGGGGCTCCTACGAGCAGTACTTC.

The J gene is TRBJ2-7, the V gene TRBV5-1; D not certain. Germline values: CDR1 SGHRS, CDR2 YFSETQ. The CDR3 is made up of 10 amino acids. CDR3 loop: CPRFGYEQYF. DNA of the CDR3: TGCCCCCGTTTCGGCTACGAGCAGTACTTC.

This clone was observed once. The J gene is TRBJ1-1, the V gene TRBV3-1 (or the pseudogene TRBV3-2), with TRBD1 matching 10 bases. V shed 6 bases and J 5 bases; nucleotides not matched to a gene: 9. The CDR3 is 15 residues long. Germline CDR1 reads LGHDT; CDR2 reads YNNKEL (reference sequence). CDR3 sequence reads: CASRRFGDRGTEAFF. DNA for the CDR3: TGTGCCAGCAGACGGTTCGGGGACAGGGGTACTGAAGCTTTCTTT.

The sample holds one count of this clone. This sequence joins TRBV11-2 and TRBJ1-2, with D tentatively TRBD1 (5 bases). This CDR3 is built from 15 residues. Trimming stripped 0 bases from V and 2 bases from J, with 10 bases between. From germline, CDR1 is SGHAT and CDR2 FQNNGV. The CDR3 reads CASSLEGTLNYGYTF. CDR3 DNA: TGTGCCAGCAGCTTAGAAGGGACTCTCAACTATGGCTACACCTTC.

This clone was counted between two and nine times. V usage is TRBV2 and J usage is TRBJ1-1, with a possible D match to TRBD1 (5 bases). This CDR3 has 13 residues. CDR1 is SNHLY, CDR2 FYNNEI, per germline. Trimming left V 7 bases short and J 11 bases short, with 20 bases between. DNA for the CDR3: TGTGCCAGCACCCCTAGCGGGGCTGGCGGGGCTTTCTTT. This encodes CASTPSGAGGAFF.

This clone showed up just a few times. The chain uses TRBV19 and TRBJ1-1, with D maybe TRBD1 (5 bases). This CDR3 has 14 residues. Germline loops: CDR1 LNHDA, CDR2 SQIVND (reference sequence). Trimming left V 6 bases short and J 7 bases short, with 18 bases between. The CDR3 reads CASSGRRDSVEAFF. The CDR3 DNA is TGTGCCAGTAGCGGCAGGAGGGACTCGGTTGAAGCTTTCTTT. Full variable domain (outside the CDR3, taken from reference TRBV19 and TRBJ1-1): DGGITQSPKYLFRKEGQNVTLSCEQNLNHDAMYWYRQDPGQGLRLIYYSQIVNDFQKGDIAEGYSVSREKKESFPLTVTSAQKNPTAFYLCASSGRRDSVEAFFGQGTRLTVV.

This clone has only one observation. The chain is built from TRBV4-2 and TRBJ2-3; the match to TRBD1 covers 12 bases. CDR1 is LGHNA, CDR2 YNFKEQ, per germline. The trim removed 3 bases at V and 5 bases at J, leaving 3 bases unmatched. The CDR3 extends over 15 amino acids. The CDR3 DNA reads TGTGCCAGCAGCCACGGGACAGGGGGCGAAGATACGCAGTATTTT. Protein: CASSHGTGGEDTQYF.

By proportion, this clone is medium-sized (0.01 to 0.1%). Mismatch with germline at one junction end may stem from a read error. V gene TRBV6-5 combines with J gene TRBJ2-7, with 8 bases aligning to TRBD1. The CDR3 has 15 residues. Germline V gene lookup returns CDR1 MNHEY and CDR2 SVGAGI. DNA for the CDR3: TGTGCCAGCAGTGACTCGGACAGGGCCTCCTACGAGCAGTACTTC. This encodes CASSDSDRASYEQYF.

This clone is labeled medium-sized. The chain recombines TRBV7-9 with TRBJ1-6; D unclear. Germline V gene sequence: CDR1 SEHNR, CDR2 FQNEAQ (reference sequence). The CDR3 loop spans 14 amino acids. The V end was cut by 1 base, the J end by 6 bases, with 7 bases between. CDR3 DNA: TGTGCCAGCAGCTTAGAGTCGGGTAATTCACCCCTCCACTTT. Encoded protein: CASSLESGNSPLHF.

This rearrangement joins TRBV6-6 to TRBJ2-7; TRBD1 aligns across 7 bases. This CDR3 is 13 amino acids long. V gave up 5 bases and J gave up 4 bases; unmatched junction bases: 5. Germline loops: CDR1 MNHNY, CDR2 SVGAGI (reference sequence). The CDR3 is CASSTRGQYEQYF. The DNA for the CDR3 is TGTGCCAGCAGTACGAGGGGGCAGTACGAGCAGTACTTC.

The CDR3 loop is CASSSAGRNLLRENTIYF. CDR3 coding DNA: TGTGCCAGTAGCTCGGCGGGAAGAAACCTTTTACGGGAGAACACCATATATTTT. This chain uses TRBV19 with TRBJ1-3, with unresolved D. The V and J ends lost 6 bases and 7 bases respectively, with 28 bases between them. The germline V gene has CDR1 LNHDA and CDR2 SQIVND (reference sequence). This CDR3 spans 18 amino acids.

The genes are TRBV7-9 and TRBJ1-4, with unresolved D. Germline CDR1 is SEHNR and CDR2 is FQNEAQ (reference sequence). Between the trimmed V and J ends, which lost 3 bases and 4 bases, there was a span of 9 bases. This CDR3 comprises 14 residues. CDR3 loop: CASSFPGVNEKLFF. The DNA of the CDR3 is TGTGCCAGCAGCTTTCCCGGGGTTAATGAAAAACTGTTTTTT.